This T cell receptor (beta chain) was sequenced for a study of PD-1 blockade in classical Hodgkin lymphoma. Libraries were prepared by immunoSEQ multiplex PCR; TCRdb keeps only in-frame clonotypes and omits some of them. The table shows more than 10,000 clones, with 88% occurring only once. For this clone: Its antigen is not known.

This CDR3 region has 11 residues. V lost 5 bases, J lost 7 bases, and 9 bases lay in between. Germline assignment: CDR1 SGHRS and CDR2 YFSETQ. Documented time point: cycle 4 day 1 (C4D1), after 6 weeks of nivolumab. Relapse after autologous stem cell transplantation occurred in every patient, and brentuximab vedotin exposure varied. By magnetic negative selection, CD4+ T cells were purified from thawed PBMCs. Points from the study as a whole: Those achieving complete response showed baseline diversity like newly diagnosed patients.

The gene calls are TRBV5-1 and TRBJ1-2; D gene unclear. The TCR originated in a human donor with classical Hodgkin lymphoma. This specimen consisted of CD4+ T cells from blood, obtained before the fourth cycle of nivolumab. The CDR3 region is CASRGVIGYTF. CDR3 in DNA: TGCGCCAGCAGGGGCGTCATTGGCTACACCTTC.